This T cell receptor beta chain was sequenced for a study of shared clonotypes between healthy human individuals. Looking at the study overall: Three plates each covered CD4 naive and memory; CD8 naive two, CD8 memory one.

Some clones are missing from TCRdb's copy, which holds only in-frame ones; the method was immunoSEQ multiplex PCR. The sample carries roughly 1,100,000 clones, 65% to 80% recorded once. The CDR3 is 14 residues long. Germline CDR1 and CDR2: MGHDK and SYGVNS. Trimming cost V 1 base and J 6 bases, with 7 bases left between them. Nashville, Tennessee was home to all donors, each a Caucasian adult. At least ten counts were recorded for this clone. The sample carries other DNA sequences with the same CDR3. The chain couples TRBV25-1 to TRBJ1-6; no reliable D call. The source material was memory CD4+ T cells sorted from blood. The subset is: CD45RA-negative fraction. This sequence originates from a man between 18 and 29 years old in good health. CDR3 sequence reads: CASSELGLNSPLHF. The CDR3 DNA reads TGTGCCAGCAGTGAATTAGGGCTTAATTCACCCCTCCACTTT.